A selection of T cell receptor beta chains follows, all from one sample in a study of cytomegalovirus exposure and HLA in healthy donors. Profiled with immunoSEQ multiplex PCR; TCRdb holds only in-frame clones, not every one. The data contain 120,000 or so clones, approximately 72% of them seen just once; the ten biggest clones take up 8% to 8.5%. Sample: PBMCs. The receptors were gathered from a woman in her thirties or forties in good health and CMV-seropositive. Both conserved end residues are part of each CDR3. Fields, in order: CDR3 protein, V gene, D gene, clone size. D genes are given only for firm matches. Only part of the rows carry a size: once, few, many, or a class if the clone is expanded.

CDR3aa: CASSLWRGGDTEAFF; v_gene: TRBV7-2; d_gene: -; abundance: few
CDR3aa: CASSVGDRLNTEAFF; v_gene: TRBV9; d_gene: TRBD1; abundance: -
CDR3aa: CASSPQTSGGSYEQYF; v_gene: TRBV9; d_gene: TRBD2; abundance: few
CDR3aa: CASSLAGQGYGETQYF; v_gene: TRBV5-8; d_gene: TRBD1; abundance: -
CDR3aa: CASKPGFSYNEQFF; v_gene: TRBV6-5; d_gene: -; abundance: -
CDR3aa: CASSSGQPEAFF; v_gene: TRBV6-5; d_gene: -; abundance: -
CDR3aa: CASSLGEGPSEQYF; v_gene: TRBV5-1; d_gene: TRBD2; abundance: few
CDR3aa: CAISDSGGYTF; v_gene: TRBV10-3; d_gene: -; abundance: -
CDR3aa: CASSRRGEAFF; v_gene: TRBV6-5; d_gene: -; abundance: few
CDR3aa: CASSLLTTGSGYTF; v_gene: TRBV7-2; d_gene: -; abundance: -
CDR3aa: CASSIDRYYGYTF; v_gene: TRBV19; d_gene: -; abundance: -
CDR3aa: CASSLVVAGYRGNTIYF; v_gene: TRBV5-4; d_gene: -; abundance: -
CDR3aa: CASSEEGGSTGELFF; v_gene: TRBV2; d_gene: -; abundance: -
CDR3aa: CASSPTDEMNTEAFF; v_gene: TRBV4-3; d_gene: -; abundance: -
CDR3aa: CASSAGTTNEKLFF; v_gene: TRBV9; d_gene: -; abundance: few
CDR3aa: CASSPGQGAKAQYF; v_gene: TRBV7-2; d_gene: TRBD1; abundance: -
CDR3aa: CASRQGPTGELFF; v_gene: TRBV6-4; d_gene: -; abundance: once
CDR3aa: CASSLLDGGSYEQYF; v_gene: TRBV11-2; d_gene: TRBD2; abundance: once
CDR3aa: CASSSQAGANYNEQFF; v_gene: TRBV6-5; d_gene: -; abundance: -
CDR3aa: CASSDRGGVNTEAFF; v_gene: TRBV6-1; d_gene: -; abundance: -
CDR3aa: CASSFPGNTIYF; v_gene: TRBV7-2; d_gene: -; abundance: -
CDR3aa: CAISEPGQHQETQYF; v_gene: TRBV10-3; d_gene: -; abundance: -
CDR3aa: CASSNRQGQETQYF; v_gene: TRBV7-9; d_gene: TRBD1; abundance: -
CDR3aa: CASSFGTAAYEQYF; v_gene: TRBV7-6; d_gene: TRBD1; abundance: once
CDR3aa: CASRTGDTQYF; v_gene: TRBV19; d_gene: -; abundance: -
CDR3aa: CASSPSAGYDEQYF; v_gene: TRBV18; d_gene: -; abundance: -
CDR3aa: CASSVAKGLGRGVYNEQFF; v_gene: TRBV9; d_gene: -; abundance: -
CDR3aa: CASSQRQGAGVRAFF; v_gene: TRBV4-2; d_gene: TRBD1; abundance: -
CDR3aa: CASSLGRNEQFF; v_gene: TRBV13; d_gene: -; abundance: -
CDR3aa: CASSHDSGLPQNYGYTF; v_gene: TRBV4-3; d_gene: -; abundance: -
CDR3aa: CASSQVRRSSYNEQFF; v_gene: TRBV5-1; d_gene: -; abundance: -
CDR3aa: CAISEGAGDAEQYF; v_gene: TRBV10-3; d_gene: TRBD2; abundance: -
CDR3aa: CASSLEGGGFYNEQFF; v_gene: TRBV5-4; d_gene: -; abundance: -
CDR3aa: CASSFPFQPQHF; v_gene: TRBV7-2; d_gene: -; abundance: few
CDR3aa: CASSELSGATEAFF; v_gene: TRBV6-1; d_gene: -; abundance: -
CDR3aa: CASSGKLAGGQETQYF; v_gene: TRBV6-6; d_gene: TRBD2; abundance: -
CDR3aa: CASSWSGTEEKLFF; v_gene: TRBV5-1; d_gene: TRBD1; abundance: -
CDR3aa: CASSLEGGQMNTEAFF; v_gene: TRBV5-1; d_gene: TRBD1; abundance: -
CDR3aa: CATGSSNQPQHF; v_gene: TRBV7-2; d_gene: -; abundance: few
CDR3aa: CASSLTTGESGYTF; v_gene: TRBV7-2; d_gene: TRBD1; abundance: few
CDR3aa: CAIRDPGTANTGELFF; v_gene: TRBV10-3; d_gene: TRBD1; abundance: -
CDR3aa: CASRGQGLGEAFF; v_gene: TRBV5-1; d_gene: TRBD1; abundance: -
CDR3aa: CASSLGGGNQPQHF; v_gene: TRBV5-1; d_gene: TRBD1; abundance: few
CDR3aa: CATQGTNRGEQYF; v_gene: TRBV6-1; d_gene: -; abundance: -
CDR3aa: CASSLEVAGGTQYF; v_gene: TRBV7-2; d_gene: TRBD2; abundance: -
CDR3aa: CASSSLSTGNYGYTF; v_gene: TRBV6-5; d_gene: -; abundance: -
CDR3aa: CASSQVAGGQDEQYF; v_gene: TRBV4-1; d_gene: -; abundance: -